Sequencing of this T cell receptor (beta chain) was carried out in a study of blood T cell repertoires in COVID-19. Study overall: Material from acute and convalescent COVID-19 was sourced from the United States, Italy and Spain. In each case, the material was cDNA or gDNA derived from T cells, B-cell-depleted T cells, or PBMCs.

Per the original data handling: It was from reference gene primer amplification that nucleated cell counts were estimated. Only in-frame clones appear in the TCRdb table, and some are missing; sequencing was by immunoSEQ multiplex PCR. V and J calls and clone size are given by that table; D and trimming were obtained from the DNA. The sample lists just under 85,000 clones; around 83% were seen once. The CDR3 is 15 amino acids. Germline lookup yields CDR1 SGHRS and CDR2 YFSETQ. V lost 1 base, J lost 4 bases, and 12 bases lay in between. The TCR sequence derives from a woman aged 55-69 years with acute or convalescent COVID-19. The chain uses TRBV5-1 and TRBJ2-1, with D perhaps matching TRBD1 (6 bases). The specimen sequenced was peripheral blood. The CDR3 region has the DNA TGCGCCAGCAGCTTGACGGGACAAGGTTACAATGAGCAGTTCTTC. Its protein product is CASSLTGQGYNEQFF.